This T cell receptor beta chain comes out of a study of response to subunit inactivated influenza vaccine. General study results and limits: After each seasonal influenza vaccination, few new T cells are recruited, the authors suggested.

CDR3 length equals 14 residues. Germline V gene lookup returns CDR1 SGHRS and CDR2 YFSETQ. V was trimmed by 4 bases and J by 4 bases, leaving 12 bases between them. This clonotype was seen more than once but under ten times. Its antigen is as yet unknown. TCRdb analysed the RT-PCR reads with MiXCR anew, one entry per CDR3 protein. Here the sample spans over 750,000 distinct CDR3 sequences, over 20% being singletons. The chain combines TRBV5-1 with TRBJ1-3, with a weak D call TRBD1 (5 bases). Here the sequenced sample was PBMCs from blood, taken about 5 days after vaccination. The TCR was taken from a man in his forties or fifties who received an inactivated influenza vaccine. The CDR3 DNA reads TGCGCCAGCAGCCTCGACAGCACGGGAAACACCATATATTTT. It encodes CASSLDSTGNTIYF.